These 6 T cell receptor beta chains came from one sample sequenced in a study of shared clonotypes between healthy human individuals. The assay was immunoSEQ multiplex PCR, and TCRdb's table has in-frame clones only and misses some. The sample lists roughly 1,000,000 clones, approximately 78% seen once, with 0.4% to 0.55% in the top ten. Sequences were obtained from memory CD4+ T cells from PBMCs. Subset meaning: CD45RA-negative fraction. The source is a man younger than 35 in good health. Some clones in this sample may be carry-over from other donors' samples.

Notes on this clone: This may be a read error: a much more frequent sequence differs by one nucleotide. CDR3 DNA: TGTGCCAGCAGCTCCGACATCTCCTACAATGAGCAGTTCTTC. This codes for CASSSDISYNEQFF. The chain joins TRBV7-9 to TRBJ2-1, with D uncertain. Germline V gene sequence: CDR1 SEHNR, CDR2 FQNEAQ (reference sequence). The CDR3 runs to 14 residues. Trimming stripped 4 bases from V and 0 bases from J, with 7 bases between.

This clone appeared once. The same CDR3 also results from other DNA sequences found in this sample. The chain carries TRBV6-6 and TRBJ2-3; 9 nucleotides line up with TRBD2. The length of the CDR3 is 15 residues. J lost 1 base, V lost 4 bases, and 3 bases had no gene match. Per the germline V gene, CDR1 is MNHNY and CDR2 is SVGAGI (reference sequence). This CDR3 reads CASSLRTSGTDTQYF. CDR3 DNA sequence: TGTGCCAGCAGTTTAAGGACTAGCGGCACAGATACGCAGTATTTT.

The CDR3 DNA sequence: TGTGCCAGCAGCCGGAGCGGTTCAACCTACGAGCAGTACTTC. As protein: CASSRSGSTYEQYF. This chain connects TRBV14 to TRBJ2-7; a weak D match, TRBD2 (5 bases). Germline V CDR1 and CDR2: SGHDN, FVKESK. This CDR3 comprises 14 residues. V lost 4 bases to trimming and J lost 2 bases, with 12 bases between them. Together with reference TRBV14 and TRBJ2-7, the CDR3 gives the full variable domain: EAGVTQFPSHSVIEKGQTVTLRCDPISGHDNLYWYRRVMGKEIKFLLHFVKESKQDESGMPNNRFLAERTGGTYSTLKVQPAELEDSGVYFCASSRSGSTYEQYFGPGTRLTVT.

The chain employs TRBV5-1 and TRBJ2-2; TRBD1 aligns across 10 bases. CDR1 and CDR2 from the germline V gene are SGHRS and YFSETQ. V lost 3 bases, J lost 5 bases, and 10 bases stayed unmatched. This CDR3 region has 17 residues. Here the CDR3 DNA reads TGCGCCAGCAGCTGGGACCGGGACAGGGGCATGACCGGGGAGCTGTTTTTT. It is translated as CASSWDRDRGMTGELFF.

This clone has only one observation. In DNA form, the CDR3 reads TGCAGCGTTGCGACTGCCAGGTACACCGGGGAGCTGTTTTTT. Encoded protein: CSVATARYTGELFF. The rearrangement links TRBV29-1 to TRBJ2-2; D not certain. The CDR3 runs to 14 residues. Germline V gives CDR1 SQVTM, CDR2 ANQGSEA. Deletions cut 4 bases from V and 3 bases from J, with 12 bases between.

The V call is TRBV7-3, the J call TRBJ2-6; possible D gene TRBD1, 6 bases. This CDR3 region has 17 residues. The germline V gene encodes CDR1 SGHTA and CDR2 FQGTGA. V lost 3 bases and J lost 4, with 16 bases in between. Here the CDR3 reads CASSFVGGTSGANVLTF. The CDR3 DNA is TGTGCCAGCAGCTTCGTAGGTGGGACAAGCGGGGCCAACGTCCTGACTTTC.